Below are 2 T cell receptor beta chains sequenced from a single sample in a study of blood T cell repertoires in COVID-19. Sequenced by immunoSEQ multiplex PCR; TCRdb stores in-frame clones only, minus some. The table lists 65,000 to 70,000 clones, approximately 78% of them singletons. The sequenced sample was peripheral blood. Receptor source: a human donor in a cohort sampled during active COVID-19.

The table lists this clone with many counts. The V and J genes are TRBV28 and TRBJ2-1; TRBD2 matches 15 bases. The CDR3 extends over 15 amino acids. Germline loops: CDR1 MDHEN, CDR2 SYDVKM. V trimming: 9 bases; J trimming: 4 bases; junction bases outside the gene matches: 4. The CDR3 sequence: CASHGLAGGYNEQFF. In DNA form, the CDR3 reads TGTGCCAGTCATGGACTAGCGGGAGGGTACAATGAGCAGTTCTTC.

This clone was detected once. CDR3 nucleotide sequence: TGTGCCAGCAGTTTATTAGGGACTAGCGGGAGTGGATACAATGAGCAGTTCTTC. Translation gives CASSLLGTSGSGYNEQFF. The J gene is TRBJ2-1, the V gene TRBV28; 14 bases line up with TRBD2. V gave up 1 base and J gave up 4 bases; unmatched junction bases: 6. CDR3 size: 18 residues. Per the germline V gene, CDR1 is MDHEN and CDR2 is SYDVKM.